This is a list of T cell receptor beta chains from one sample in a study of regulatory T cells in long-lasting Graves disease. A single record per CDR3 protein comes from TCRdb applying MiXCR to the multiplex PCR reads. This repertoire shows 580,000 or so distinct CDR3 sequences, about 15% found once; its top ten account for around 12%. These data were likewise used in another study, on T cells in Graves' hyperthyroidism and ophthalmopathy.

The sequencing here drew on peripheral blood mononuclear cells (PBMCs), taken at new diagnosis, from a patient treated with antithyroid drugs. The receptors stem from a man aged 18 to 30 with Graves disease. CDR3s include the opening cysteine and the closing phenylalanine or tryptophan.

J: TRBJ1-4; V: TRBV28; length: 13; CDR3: CASRGRGHEKLFF
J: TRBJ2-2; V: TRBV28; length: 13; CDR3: CASSFPSTGELFF
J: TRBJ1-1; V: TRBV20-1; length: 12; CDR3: CSARQSNTEAFF
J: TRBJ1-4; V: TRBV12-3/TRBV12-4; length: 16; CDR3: CASSSHPGTGDEKLFF
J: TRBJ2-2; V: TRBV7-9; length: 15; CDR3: CASSLTGEFTGELFF
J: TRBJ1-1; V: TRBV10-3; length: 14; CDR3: CAISESLAATEAFF
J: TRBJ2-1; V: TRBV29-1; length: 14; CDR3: CSVERGSSYNEQFF
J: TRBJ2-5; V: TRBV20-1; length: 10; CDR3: CSVGEETQYF
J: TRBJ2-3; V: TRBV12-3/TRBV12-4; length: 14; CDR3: CASSLGTSSDTQYF
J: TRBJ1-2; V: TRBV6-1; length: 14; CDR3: CASRPYRETYGYTF
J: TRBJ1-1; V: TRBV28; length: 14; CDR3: CASSLSTRGWEAFF
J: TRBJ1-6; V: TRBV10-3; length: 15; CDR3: CAIGEGSSYNSPLHF
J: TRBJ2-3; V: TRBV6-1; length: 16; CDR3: CASSKGLAGESDTQYF
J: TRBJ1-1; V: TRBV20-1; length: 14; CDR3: CSARAPRGLFEAFF
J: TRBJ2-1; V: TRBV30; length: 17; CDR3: CAWSVSEKREVGNEQFF
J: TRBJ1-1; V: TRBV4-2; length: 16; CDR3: CASSQAFRTANTEAFF
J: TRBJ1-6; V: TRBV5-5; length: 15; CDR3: CASSLGGNTRSPLHF
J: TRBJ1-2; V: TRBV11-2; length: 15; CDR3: CASSPQFTGYYGYTF
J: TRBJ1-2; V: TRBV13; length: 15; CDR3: CASSARGRLSYGYTF
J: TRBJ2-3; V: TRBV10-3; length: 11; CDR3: CAISEEGPSLF
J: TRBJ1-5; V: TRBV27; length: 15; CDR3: CASSLEGGSNQPQHF
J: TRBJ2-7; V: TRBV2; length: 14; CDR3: CASSVSAGNYEQYF
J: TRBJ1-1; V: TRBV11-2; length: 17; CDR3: CASSLDPSRVLNTEAFF
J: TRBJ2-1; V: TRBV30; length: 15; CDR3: CAWSVLSGFYNEQFF
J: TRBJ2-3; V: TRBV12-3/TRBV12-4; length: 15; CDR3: CASSSLTEATDTQYF
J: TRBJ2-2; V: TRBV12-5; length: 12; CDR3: CASGLDTGELFF
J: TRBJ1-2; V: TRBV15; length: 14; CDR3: CATSGSGDSYGYTF
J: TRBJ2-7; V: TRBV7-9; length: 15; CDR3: CASSLGVGEPYEQYF
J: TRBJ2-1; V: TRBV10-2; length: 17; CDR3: CASSLSLMGVGYNEQFF
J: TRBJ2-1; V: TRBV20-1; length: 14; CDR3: CSAASSQGADEQFF
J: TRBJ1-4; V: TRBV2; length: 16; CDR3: CASSEWGQGINEKLFF
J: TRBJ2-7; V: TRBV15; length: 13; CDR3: CATSREKGYEQYF
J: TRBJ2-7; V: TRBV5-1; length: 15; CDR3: CASSDPGLASYEQYF
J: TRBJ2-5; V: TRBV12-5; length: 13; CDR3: CASDAGVRETQYF
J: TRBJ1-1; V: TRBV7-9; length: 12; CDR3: CASSSGLDDAFF
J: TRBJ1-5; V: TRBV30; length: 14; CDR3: CAWSSGQFNQPQHF
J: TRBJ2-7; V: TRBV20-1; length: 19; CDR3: CSAREMSSSGRSFSYEQYF
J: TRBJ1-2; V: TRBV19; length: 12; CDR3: CASTPRGYGYTF
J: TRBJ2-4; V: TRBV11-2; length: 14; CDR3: CASSPGAAKNIQYF
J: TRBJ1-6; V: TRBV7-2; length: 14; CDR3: CASSPDRANSPLHF
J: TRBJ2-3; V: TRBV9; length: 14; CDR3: CASSVGTNTDTQYF
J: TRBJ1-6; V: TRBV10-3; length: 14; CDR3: CAISVTGDHSPLHF
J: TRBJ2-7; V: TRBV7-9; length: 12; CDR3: CANLDRLYEQYF
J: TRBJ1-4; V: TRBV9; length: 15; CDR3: CASSVSGQKIEKLFF
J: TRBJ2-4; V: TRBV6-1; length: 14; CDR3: CASTEDSPGNIQYF
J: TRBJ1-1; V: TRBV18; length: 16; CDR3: CASSPLGSGAFPEAFF
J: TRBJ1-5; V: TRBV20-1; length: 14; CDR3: CSARQYRGDQPQHF